This record looks at one T cell receptor beta chain sequence and its context. Its antigen remains unidentified. Total RNA amounts of at least 6 micrograms were extracted per sample. The data belong to a study of blood T cells in healthy people across ages. Whole-study results and caveats: Using unsorted PBMCs precluded a conclusive naive versus antigen-experienced comparison.

Losses at the gene ends were 3 bases for V and 9 bases for J; bases not matched to a gene: 5. CDR1 and CDR2 (germline): LNHDA, SQIVND (reference sequence). The CDR3 loop spans 15 amino acids. A second roughly 6 to 12 cycle PCR used barcoded and J-beta primers. Unique molecular identifiers of 12 random nucleotides labeled each cDNA. TCRdb redid the calling of the 5' RACE reads with MiXCR, one entry per CDR3 protein. The table records roughly 800,000 distinct CDR3 sequences, 55% to 70% of them present only once. Specimen: blood. This receptor was identified in a young man in good health. The genes are TRBV19 and TRBJ2-1; 13 bases are shared with TRBD2. CDR3 sequence (DNA): TGTGCCAGTAGTATTACCGGACTAGCGGGAGCTGAGCAGTTCTTC. Protein sequence: CASSITGLAGAEQFF.